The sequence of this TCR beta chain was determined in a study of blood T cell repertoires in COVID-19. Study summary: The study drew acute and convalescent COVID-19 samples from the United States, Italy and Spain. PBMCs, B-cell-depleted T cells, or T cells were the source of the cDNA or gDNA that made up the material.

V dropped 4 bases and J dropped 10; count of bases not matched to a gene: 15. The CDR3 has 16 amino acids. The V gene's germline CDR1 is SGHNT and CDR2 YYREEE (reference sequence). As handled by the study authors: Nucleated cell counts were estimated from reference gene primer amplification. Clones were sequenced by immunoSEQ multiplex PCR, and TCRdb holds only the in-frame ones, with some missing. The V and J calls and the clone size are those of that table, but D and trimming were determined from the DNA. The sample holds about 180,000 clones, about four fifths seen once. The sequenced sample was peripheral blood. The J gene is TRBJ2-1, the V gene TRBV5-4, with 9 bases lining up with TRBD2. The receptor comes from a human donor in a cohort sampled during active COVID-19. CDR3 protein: CASSLLRRGGAEEQFF. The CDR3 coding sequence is TGTGCCAGCAGCCTCCTAAGGCGCGGGGGGGCAGAGGAGCAGTTCTTC.